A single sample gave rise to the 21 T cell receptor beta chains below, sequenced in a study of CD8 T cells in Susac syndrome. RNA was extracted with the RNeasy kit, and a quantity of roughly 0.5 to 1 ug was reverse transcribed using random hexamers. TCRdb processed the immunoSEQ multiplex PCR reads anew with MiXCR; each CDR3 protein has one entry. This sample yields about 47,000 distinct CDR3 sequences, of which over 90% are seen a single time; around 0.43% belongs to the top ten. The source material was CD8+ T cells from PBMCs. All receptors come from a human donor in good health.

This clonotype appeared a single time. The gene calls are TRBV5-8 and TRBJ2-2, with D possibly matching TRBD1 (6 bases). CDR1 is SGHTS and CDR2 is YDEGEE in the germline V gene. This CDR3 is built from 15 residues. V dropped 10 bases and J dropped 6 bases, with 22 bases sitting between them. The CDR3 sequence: CAPGRIGGVAGELFF. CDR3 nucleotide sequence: TGTGCCCCCGGCAGGATAGGGGGAGTGGCCGGGGAGCTGTTTTTT. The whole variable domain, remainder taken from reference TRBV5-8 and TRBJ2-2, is EAGVTQSPTHLIKTRGQQATLRCSPISGHTSVYWYQQALGLGLQFLLWYDEGEERNRGNFPPRFSGRQFPNYSSELNVNALELEDSALYLCAPGRIGGVAGELFFGEGSRLTVL.

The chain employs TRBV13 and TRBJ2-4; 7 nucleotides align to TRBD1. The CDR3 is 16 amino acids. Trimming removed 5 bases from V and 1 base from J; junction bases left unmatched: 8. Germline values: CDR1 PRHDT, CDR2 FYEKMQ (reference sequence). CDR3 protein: CASSTRGYEAKNIQYF. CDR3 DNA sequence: TGTGCCAGCAGCACCAGGGGGTATGAGGCCAAAAACATTCAGTACTTC.

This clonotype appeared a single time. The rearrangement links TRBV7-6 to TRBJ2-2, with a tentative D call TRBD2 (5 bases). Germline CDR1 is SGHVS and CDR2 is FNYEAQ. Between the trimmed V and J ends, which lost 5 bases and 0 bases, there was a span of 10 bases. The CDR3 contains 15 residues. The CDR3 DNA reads TGTGCCAGCAGCGTAGGCGGGTCGAACACCGGGGAGCTGTTTTTT. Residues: CASSVGGSNTGELFF.

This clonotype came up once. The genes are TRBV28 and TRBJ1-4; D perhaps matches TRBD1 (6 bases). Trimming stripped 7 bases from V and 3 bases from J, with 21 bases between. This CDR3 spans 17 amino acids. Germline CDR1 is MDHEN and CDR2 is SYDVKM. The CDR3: CASIHRTAGGPNEKLFF. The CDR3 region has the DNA TGTGCCAGCATTCACCGGACGGCCGGGGGCCCTAATGAAAAACTGTTTTTT.

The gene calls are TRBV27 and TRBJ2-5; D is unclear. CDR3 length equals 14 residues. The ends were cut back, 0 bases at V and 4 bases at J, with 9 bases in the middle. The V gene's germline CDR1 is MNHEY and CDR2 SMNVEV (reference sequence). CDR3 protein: CASSLSSPGETQYF. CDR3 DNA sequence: TGTGCCAGCAGTTTATCTTCCCCCGGAGAGACCCAGTACTTC.

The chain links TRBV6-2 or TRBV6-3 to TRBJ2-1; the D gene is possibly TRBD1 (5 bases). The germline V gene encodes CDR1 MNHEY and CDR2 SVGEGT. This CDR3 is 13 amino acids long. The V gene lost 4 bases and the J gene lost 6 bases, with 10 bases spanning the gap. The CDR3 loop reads CASSSGWGNEQFF. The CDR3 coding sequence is TGTGCCAGCAGTTCAGGGTGGGGCAATGAGCAGTTCTTC.

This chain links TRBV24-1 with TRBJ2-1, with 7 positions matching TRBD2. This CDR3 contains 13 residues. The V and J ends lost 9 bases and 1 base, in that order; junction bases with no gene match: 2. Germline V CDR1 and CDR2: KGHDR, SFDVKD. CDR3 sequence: CATSGGSYNEQFF. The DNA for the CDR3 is TGTGCCACCTCGGGGGGTTCCTACAATGAGCAGTTCTTC.

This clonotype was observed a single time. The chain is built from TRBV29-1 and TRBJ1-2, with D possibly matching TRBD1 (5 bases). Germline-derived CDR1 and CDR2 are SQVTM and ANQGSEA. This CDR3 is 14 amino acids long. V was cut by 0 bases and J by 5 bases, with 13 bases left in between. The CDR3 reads CSVEDGYGTYGYTF. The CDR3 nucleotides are TGCAGCGTTGAAGATGGGTATGGGACTTATGGCTACACCTTC.

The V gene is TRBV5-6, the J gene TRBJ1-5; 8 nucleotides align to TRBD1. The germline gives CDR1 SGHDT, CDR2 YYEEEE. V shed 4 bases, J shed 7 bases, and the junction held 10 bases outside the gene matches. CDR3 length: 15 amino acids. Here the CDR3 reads CASSQNQGAGQPQHF. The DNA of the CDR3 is TGTGCCAGCAGCCAAAATCAGGGGGCAGGACAGCCCCAGCATTTT. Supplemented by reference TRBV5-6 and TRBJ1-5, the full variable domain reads DAGVTQSPTHLIKTRGQQVTLRCSPKSGHDTVSWYQQALGQGPQFIFQYYEEEERQRGNFPDRFSGHQFPNYSSELNVNALLLGDSALYLCASSQNQGAGQPQHFGDGTRLSIL.

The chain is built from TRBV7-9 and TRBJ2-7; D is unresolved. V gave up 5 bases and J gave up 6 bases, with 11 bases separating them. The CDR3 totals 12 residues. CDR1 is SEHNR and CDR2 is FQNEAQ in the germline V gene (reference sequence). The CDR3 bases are TGTGCCAGCAGCGATACAGTCTCCGAGCAGTACTTC. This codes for CASSDTVSEQYF.

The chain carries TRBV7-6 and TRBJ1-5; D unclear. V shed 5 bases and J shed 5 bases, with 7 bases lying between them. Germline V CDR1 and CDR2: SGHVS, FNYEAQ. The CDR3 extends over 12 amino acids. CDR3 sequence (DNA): TGTGCCAGCAGCCAAGGAGATCAGCCCCAGCATTTT. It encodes CASSQGDQPQHF. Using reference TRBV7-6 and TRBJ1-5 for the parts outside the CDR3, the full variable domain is GAGVSQSPRYKVTKRGQDVALRCDPISGHVSLYWYRQALGQGPEFLTYFNYEAQQDKSGLPNDRFSAERPEGSISTLTIQRTEQRDSAMYRCASSQGDQPQHFGDGTRLSIL.

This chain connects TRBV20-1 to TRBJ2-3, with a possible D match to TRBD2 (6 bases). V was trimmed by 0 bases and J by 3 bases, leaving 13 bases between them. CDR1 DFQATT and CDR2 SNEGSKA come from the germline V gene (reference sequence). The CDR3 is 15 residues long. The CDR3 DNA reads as TGCAGTGCTAGAGATCTGATCGGGAGAACAGATACGCAGTATTTT. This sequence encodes CSARDLIGRTDTQYF.

This chain's CDR3 is CASRPQLTTNTEAFF. The CDR3 nucleotides are TGTGCCAGCAGGCCACAGCTAACTACGAACACTGAAGCTTTCTTT. The V and J genes are TRBV27 and TRBJ1-1, with D unresolved. CDR3 length: 15 residues. Germline V CDR1 and CDR2: MNHEY, SMNVEV (reference sequence). The V and J ends lost 6 bases and 1 base respectively, with 15 bases between them.

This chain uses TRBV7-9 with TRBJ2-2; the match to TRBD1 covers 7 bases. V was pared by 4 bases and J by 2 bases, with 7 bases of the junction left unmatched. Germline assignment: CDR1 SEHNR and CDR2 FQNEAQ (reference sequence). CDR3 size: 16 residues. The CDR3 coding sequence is TGTGCCAGCAGCTCTAGGGGGACAGCCAACACCGGGGAGCTGTTTTTT. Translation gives CASSSRGTANTGELFF.

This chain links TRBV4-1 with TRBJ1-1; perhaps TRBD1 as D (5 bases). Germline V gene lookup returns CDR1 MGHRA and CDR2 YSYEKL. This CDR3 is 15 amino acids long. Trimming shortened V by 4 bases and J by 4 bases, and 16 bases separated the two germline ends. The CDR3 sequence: CASSRQDIGTTEAFF. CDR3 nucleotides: TGCGCCAGCAGCCGCCAGGACATAGGGACCACTGAAGCTTTCTTT.

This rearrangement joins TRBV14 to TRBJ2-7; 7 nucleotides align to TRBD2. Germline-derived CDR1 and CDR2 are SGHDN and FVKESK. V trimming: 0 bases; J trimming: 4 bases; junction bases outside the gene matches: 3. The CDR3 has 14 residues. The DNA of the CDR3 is TGTGCCAGCAGCCAAGATGGGCGGGAGTACGAGCAGTACTTC. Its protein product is CASSQDGREYEQYF.

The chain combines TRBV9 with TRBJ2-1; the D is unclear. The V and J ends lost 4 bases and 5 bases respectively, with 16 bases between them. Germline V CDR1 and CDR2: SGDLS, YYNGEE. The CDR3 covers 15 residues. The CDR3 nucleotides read TGTGCCAGCAGCCCCAGGTTCCCCACGGACAATGAGCAGTTCTTC. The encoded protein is CASSPRFPTDNEQFF.

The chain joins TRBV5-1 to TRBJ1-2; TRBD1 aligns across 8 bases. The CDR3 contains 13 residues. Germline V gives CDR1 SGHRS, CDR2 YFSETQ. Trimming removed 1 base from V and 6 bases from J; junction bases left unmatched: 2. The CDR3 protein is CASSLTGGDGYTF. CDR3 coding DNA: TGCGCCAGCAGCTTGACAGGGGGAGATGGCTACACCTTC.

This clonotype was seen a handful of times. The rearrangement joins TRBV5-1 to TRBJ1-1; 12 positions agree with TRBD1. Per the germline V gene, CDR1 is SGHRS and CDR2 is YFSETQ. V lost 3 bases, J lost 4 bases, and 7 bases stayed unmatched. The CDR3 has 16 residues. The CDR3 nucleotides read TGCGCCAGCAGCTCGGGACAGGGGGCGCCGGTCACTGAAGCTTTCTTT. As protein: CASSSGQGAPVTEAFF.

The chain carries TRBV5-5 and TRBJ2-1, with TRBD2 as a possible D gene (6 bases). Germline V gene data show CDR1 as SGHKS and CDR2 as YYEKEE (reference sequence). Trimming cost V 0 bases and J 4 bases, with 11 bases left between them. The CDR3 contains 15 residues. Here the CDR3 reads CASSLGRTTYNEQFF. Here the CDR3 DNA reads TGTGCCAGCAGCTTGGGGCGGACTACTTACAATGAGCAGTTCTTC.

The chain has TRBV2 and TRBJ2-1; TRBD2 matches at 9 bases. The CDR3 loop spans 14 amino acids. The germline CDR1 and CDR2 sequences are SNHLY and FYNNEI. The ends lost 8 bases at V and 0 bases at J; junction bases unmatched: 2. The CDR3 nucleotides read TGTGCCAGCGAGACTAGCGGCTCCTACAATGAGCAGTTCTTC. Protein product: CASETSGSYNEQFF.